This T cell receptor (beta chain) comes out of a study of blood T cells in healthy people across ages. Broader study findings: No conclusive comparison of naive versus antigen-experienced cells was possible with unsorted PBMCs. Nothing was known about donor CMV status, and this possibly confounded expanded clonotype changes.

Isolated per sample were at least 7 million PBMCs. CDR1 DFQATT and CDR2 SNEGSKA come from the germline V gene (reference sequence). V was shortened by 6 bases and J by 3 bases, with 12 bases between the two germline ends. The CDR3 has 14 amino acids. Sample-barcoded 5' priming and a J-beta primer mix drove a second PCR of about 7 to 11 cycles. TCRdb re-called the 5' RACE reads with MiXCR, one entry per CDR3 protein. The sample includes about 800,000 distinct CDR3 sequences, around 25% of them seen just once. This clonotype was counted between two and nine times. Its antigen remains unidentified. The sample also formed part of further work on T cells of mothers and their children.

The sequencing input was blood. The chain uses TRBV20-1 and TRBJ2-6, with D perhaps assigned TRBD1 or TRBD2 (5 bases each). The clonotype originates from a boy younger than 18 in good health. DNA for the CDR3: TGCAGTGCGGGACCGACGGATGGGGCCAACGTCCTGACTTTC. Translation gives CSAGPTDGANVLTF.